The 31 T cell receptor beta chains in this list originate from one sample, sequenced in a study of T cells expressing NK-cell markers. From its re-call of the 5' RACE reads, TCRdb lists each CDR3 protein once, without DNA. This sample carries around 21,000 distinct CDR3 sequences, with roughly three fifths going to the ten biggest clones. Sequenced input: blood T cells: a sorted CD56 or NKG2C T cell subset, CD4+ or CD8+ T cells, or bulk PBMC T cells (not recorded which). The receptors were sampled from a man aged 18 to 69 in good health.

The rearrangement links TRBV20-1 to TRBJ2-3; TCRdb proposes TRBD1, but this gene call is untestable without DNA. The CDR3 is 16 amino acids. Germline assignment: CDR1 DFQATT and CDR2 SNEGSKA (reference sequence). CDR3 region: CSARGGKRGNTDTQYF.

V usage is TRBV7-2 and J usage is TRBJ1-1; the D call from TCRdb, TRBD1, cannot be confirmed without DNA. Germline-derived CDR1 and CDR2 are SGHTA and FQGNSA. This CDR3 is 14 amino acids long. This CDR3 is CASSRETGLPEAFF.

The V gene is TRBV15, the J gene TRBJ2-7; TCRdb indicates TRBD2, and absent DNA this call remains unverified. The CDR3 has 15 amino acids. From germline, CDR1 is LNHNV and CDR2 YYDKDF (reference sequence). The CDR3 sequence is CATSRSGTSSHEQYF.

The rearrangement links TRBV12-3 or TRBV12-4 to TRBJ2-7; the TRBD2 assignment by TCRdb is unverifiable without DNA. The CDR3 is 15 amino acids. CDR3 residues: CASSEILAGRAEQYF.

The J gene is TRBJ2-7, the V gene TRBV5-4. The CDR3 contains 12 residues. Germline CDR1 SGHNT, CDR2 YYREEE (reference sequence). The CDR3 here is CASSLFRDEQYF.

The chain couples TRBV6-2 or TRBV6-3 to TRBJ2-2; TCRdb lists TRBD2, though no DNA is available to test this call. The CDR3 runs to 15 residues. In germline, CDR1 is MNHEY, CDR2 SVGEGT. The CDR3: CASSYYGPHTGELFF.

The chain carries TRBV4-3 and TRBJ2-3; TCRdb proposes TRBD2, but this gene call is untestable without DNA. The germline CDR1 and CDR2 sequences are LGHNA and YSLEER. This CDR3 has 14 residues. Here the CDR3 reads CASSLGLVSDTQYF.

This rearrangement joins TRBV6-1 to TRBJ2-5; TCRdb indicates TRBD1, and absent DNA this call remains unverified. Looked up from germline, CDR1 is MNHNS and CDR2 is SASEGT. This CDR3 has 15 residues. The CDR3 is CASSELGGSAETQYF.

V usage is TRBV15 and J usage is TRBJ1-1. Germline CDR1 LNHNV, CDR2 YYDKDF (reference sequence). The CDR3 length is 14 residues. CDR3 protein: CATSRVVEVGEAFF.

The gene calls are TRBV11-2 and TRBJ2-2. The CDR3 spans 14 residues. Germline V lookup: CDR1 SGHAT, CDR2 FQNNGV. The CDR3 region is CASSSNFGNGELFF. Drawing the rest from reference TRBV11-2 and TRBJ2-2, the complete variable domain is EAGVAQSPRYKIIEKRQSVAFWCNPISGHATLYWYQQILGQGPKLLIQFQNNGVVDDSQLPKDRFSAERLKGVDSTLKIQPAKLEDSAVYLCASSSNFGNGELFFGEGSRLTVL.

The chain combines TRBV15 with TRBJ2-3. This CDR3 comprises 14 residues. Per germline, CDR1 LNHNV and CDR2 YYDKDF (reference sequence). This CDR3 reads CATSREGEADTQYF.

This CDR3 reads CSAPRGEPLHF. V is TRBV20-1 and J is TRBJ1-6; no DNA is available, so the TRBD1 call from TCRdb remains unchecked. There are 11 residues in the CDR3. The germline V gene has CDR1 DFQATT and CDR2 SNEGSKA (reference sequence).

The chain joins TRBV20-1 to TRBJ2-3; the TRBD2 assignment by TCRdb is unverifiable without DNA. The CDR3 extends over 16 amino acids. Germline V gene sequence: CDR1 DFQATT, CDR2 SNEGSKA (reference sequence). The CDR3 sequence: CSATGLAGGSTDTQYF.

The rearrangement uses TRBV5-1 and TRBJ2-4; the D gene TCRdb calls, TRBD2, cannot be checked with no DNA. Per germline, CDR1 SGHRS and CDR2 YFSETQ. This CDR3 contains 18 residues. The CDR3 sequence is CASSSKLAGGSAKNIQYF.

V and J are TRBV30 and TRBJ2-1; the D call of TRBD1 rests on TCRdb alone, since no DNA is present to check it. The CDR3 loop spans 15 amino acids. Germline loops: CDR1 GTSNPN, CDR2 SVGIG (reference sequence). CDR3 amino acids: CAWSVGQGGWNEQFF.

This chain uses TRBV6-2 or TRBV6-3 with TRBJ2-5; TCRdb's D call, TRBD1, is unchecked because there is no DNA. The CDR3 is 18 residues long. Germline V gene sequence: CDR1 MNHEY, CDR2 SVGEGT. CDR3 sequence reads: CASSYSKDGGQQQETQYF.

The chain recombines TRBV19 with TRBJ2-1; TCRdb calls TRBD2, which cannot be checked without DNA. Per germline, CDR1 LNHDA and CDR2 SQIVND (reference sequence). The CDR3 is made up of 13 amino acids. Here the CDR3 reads CASKSGSRDEQFF.

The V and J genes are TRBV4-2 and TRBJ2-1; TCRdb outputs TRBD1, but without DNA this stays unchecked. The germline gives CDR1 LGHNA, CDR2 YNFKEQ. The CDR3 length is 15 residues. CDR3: CASSRPGGSYNEQFF.

CDR3 loop: CAGRDFSYGYTF. The rearrangement links TRBV30 to TRBJ1-2. Germline V gene data show CDR1 as GTSNPN and CDR2 as SVGIG (reference sequence). The CDR3 has 12 residues.

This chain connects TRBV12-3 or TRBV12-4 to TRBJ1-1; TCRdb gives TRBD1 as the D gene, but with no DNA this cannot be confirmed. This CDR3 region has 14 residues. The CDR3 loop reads CASTQRPGTEQAFF.

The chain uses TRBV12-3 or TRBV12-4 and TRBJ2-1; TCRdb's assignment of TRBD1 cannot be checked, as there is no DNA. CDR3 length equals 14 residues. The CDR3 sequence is CASSSQTTGFMQFF.

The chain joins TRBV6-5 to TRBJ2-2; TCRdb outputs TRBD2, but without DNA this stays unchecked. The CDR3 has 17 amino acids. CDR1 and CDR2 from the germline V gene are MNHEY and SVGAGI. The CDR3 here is CASSLLAGGRVTGELFF.

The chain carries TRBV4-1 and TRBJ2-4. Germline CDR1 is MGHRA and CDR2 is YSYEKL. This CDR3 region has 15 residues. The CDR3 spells CASSQDVIAKNIQYF.

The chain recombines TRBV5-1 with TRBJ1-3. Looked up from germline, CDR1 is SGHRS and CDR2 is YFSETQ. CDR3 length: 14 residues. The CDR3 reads CASSSLYPGNTIYF.

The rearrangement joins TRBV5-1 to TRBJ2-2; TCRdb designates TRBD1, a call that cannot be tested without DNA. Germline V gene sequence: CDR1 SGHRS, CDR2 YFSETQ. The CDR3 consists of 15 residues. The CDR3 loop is CASSPWDRGPGELFF.

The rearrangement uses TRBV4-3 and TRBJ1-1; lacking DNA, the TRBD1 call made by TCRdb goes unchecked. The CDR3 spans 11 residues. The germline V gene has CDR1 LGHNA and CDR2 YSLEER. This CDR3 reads CASRGATEAFF.

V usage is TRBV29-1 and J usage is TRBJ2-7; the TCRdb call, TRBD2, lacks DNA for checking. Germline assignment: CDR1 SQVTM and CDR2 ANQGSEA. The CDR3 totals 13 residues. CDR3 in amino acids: CSVVPLAGHEQYF.

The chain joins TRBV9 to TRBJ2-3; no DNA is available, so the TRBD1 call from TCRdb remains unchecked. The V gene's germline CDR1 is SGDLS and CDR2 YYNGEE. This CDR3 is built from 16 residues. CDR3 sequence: CASSVAGGGSTDTQYF.

CDR3 sequence: CASSGPGQGNSEAFF. This rearrangement joins TRBV28 to TRBJ1-1; as DNA is missing, the TRBD1 call by TCRdb cannot be tested. The CDR3 is 15 amino acids. CDR1 and CDR2 (germline): MDHEN, SYDVKM.

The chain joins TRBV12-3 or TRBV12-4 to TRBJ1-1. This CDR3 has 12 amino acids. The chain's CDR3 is CASREGGSEAFF.

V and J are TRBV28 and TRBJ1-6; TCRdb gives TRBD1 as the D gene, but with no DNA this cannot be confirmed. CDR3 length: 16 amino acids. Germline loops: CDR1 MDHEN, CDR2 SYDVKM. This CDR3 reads CASSPSDRGRNSPLHF.